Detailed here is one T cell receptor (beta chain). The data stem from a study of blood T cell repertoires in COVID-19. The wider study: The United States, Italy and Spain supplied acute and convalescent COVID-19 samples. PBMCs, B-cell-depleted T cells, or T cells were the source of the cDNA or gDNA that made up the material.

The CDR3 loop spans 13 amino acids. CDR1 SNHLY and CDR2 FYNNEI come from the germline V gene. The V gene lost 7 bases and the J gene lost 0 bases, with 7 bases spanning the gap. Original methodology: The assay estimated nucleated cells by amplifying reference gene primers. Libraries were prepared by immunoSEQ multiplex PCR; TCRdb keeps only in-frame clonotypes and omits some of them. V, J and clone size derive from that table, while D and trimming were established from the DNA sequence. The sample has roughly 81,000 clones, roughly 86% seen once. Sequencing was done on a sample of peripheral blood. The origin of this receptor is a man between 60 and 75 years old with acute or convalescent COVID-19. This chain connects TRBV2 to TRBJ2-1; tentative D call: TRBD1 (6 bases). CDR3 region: CASKDSSYNEQFF. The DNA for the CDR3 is TGTGCCAGCAAGGACAGCTCCTACAATGAGCAGTTCTTC. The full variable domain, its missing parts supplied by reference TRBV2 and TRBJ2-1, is EPEVTQTPSHQVTQMGQEVILRCVPISNHLYFYWYRQILGQKVEFLVSFYNNEISEKSEIFDDQFSVERPDGSNFTLKIRSTKLEDSAMYFCASKDSSYNEQFFGPGTRLTVL.